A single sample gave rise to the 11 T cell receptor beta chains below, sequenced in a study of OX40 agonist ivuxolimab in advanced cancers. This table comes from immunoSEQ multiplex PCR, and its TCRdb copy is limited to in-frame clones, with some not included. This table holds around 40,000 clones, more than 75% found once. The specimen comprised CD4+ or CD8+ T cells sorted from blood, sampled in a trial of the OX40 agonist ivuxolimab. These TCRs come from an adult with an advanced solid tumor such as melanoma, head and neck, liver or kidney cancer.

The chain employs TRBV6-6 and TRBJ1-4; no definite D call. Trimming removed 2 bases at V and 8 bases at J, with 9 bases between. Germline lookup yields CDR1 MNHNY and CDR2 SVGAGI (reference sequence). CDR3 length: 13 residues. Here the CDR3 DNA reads TGTGCCAGCAGTTACGCTAGATCGGAAAAACTGTTTTTT. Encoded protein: CASSYARSEKLFF.

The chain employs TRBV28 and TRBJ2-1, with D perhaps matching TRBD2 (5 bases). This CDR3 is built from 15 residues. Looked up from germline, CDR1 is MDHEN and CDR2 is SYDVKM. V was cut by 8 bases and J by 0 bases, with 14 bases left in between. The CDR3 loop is CASSTRARSYNEQFF. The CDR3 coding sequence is TGTGCCAGCTCCACGAGGGCCCGCTCCTACAATGAGCAGTTCTTC.

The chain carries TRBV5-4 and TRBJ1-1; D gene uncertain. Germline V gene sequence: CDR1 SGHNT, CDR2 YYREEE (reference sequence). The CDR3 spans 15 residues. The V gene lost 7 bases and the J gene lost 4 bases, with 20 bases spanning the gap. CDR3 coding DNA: TGTGCCAGCTTTACCCCTGTCGGGTCCATCACTGAAGCTTTCTTT. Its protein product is CASFTPVGSITEAFF. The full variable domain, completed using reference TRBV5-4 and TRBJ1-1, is ETGVTQSPTHLIKTRGQQVTLRCSSQSGHNTVSWYQQALGQGPQFIFQYYREEENGRGNFPPRFSGLQFPNYSSELNVNALELDDSALYLCASFTPVGSITEAFFGQGTRLTVV.

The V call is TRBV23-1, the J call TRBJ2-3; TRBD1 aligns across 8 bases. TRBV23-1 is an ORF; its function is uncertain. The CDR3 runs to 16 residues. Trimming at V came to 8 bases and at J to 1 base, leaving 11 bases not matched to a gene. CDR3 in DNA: TGCGCCAGCCCCCTAAAGACAGGGGAAGGCACAGATACGCAGTATTTT. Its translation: CASPLKTGEGTDTQYF.

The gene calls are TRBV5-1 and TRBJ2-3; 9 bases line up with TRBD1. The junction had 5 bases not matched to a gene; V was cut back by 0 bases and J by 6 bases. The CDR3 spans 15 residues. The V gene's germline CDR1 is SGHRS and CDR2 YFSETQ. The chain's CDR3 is CASSLEGQGSDTQYF. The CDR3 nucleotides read TGCGCCAGCAGCTTGGAGGGACAGGGCTCTGATACGCAGTATTTT. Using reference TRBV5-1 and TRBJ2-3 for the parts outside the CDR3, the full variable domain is KAGVTQTPRYLIKTRGQQVTLSCSPISGHRSVSWYQQTPGQGLQFLFEYFSETQRNKGNFPGRFSGRQFSNSRSEMNVSTLELGDSALYLCASSLEGQGSDTQYFGPGTRLTVL.

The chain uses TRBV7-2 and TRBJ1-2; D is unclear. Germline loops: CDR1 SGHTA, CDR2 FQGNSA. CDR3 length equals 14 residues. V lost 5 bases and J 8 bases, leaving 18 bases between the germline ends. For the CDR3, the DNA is TGTGCCAGCAGCCCTAGTCAAGTTCTAGGAGGCTACACCTTC. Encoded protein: CASSPSQVLGGYTF.

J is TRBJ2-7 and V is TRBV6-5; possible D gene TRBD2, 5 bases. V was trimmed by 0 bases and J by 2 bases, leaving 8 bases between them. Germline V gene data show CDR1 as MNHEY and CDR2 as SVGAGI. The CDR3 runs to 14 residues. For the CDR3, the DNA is TGTGCCAGCAGTTACTCTTGGCGGGCCTACGAGCAGTACTTC. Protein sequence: CASSYSWRAYEQYF.

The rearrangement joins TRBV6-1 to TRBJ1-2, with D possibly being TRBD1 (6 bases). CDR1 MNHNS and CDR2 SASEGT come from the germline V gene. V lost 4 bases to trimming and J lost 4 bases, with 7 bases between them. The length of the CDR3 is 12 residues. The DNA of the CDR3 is TGTGCCAGCAGTGGGGACACCTATGGCTACACCTTC. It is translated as CASSGDTYGYTF.

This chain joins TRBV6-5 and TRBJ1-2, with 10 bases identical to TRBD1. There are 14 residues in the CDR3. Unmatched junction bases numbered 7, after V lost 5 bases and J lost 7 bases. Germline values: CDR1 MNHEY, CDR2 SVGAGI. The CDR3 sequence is CASSVGQGYGGYTF. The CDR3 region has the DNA TGTGCCAGCAGTGTGGGACAGGGGTACGGTGGCTACACCTTC.

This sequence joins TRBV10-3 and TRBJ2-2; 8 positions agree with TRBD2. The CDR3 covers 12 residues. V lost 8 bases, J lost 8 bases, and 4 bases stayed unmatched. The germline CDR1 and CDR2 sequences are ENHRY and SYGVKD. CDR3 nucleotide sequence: TGTGCCATCGGGGCTAGCGGGGGGGAGCTGTTTTTT. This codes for CAIGASGGELFF.

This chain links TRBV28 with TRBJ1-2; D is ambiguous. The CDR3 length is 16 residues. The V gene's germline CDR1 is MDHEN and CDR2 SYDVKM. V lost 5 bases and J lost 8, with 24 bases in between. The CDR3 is CASSTPSPGYLGGYTF. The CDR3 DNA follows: TGTGCCAGCAGTACGCCATCCCCGGGATACTTGGGAGGCTACACCTTC.